Each of the 5 T cell receptor beta chains below was sequenced from the same sample in a study of cytomegalovirus exposure and HLA in healthy donors (dated by TCRdb to 2017 to 2019). Libraries were prepared through the immunoSEQ multiplex PCR assay. A mixture of 60 forward primers for TCR Vbeta segments and 13 reverse primers for TCR Jbeta segments was used in the multiplex PCR. TCRdb took over this immuneACCESS table, retaining in-frame rearrangements with V and J assigned. Such tables are incomplete; in checked studies, under half of the missing clones stem from an unresolved V gene, and the remainder is unexplained. The sample table records around 40,000 clones; roughly 80% of these occur just once. Clones ranked in the top ten supply roughly 1.3% of the sample. Sequenced sample: PBMCs. The receptors shown here come from a man aged 30 to 45 in good health and CMV-seronegative.

The gene calls are TRBV5-8 and TRBJ1-1; weak D call: TRBD1 (6 bases). This CDR3 is 17 amino acids long. Trimming left V 4 bases short and J 6 bases short, with 25 bases between. Germline CDR1 SGHTS, CDR2 YDEGEE. In DNA, the CDR3 is TGTGCCAGCAGCCATATTGAGAGCCTTCAGGGGCGGGCTGAAGCTTTCTTT. Translated, it gives CASSHIESLQGRAEAFF.

There are a few counts of this clone. The genes are TRBV9 and TRBJ2-7; TRBD1 matches at 7 bases. CDR1 is SGDLS, CDR2 YYNGEE, per germline. V shed 3 bases and J 2 bases; nucleotides not matched to a gene: 5. There are 14 residues in the CDR3. The CDR3 sequence: CASSAGDSAYEQYF. The DNA of the CDR3 is TGTGCCAGCAGCGCCGGGGACAGCGCCTACGAGCAGTACTTC.

The chain links TRBV28 to TRBJ1-5; D is ambiguous. The germline V and J ends were trimmed by 3 bases and 6 bases, with 3 bases remaining between them. From germline, CDR1 is MDHEN and CDR2 SYDVKM. CDR3 length: 11 amino acids. CDR3 sequence: CASSFSQPQHF. The CDR3 DNA reads TGTGCCAGCAGTTTTAGTCAGCCCCAGCATTTT.

The rearrangement links TRBV6-4 to TRBJ2-7; weak D call: TRBD2 (6 bases). This CDR3 comprises 14 residues. Trimming shortened V by 8 bases and J by 2 bases, and 16 bases separated the two germline ends. The V gene's germline CDR1 is MRHNA and CDR2 SNTAGT. This CDR3 is CASPKGGKPYEQYF. CDR3 nucleotide sequence: TGTGCCAGCCCAAAGGGAGGAAAGCCCTACGAGCAGTACTTC.

A single count supports this clone. CDR3 DNA: TGTGCCAGCAGCTTCAAGCTAGGGCGGGAGTTTCGGGATACGCAGTATTTT. It translates to CASSFKLGREFRDTQYF. This chain connects TRBV5-4 to TRBJ2-3; the match to TRBD2 covers 7 bases. CDR1 and CDR2 from the germline V gene are SGHNT and YYREEE (reference sequence). The CDR3 sequence is 17 residues long. The trim removed 2 bases at V and 6 bases at J, leaving 15 bases unmatched.